This T cell receptor (beta chain) is from a study of blood T cells in healthy people across ages. It was with a sample-barcoded 5' primer and a J-beta primer mix that a second PCR of about 7 to 12 cycles was run. TCRdb reanalysed the 5' RACE reads using MiXCR and keeps one entry per CDR3 protein. The sample yields hundreds of thousands of distinct CDR3 sequences, around 21% seen once. The V end lost 2 bases, the J end lost 7 bases, and 6 bases lay between the germline ends. The CDR3 covers 11 residues. Germline V lookup: CDR1 DFQATT, CDR2 SNEGSKA (reference sequence). This clonotype was counted many times.

Sequences were obtained from blood. This clonotype was sampled from a man aged 70-80 years in good health. The V call is TRBV20-1, the J call TRBJ2-4; possible D gene TRBD1, 6 bases. The CDR3 DNA reads TGCAGTGCTAGACAGGGGAACATTCAGTACTTC. Translation: CSARQGNIQYF.